This T cell receptor beta chain emerged from a study of T cell responses to AZD1222 COVID-19 vaccine. Study outcomes and limitations: Baseline serostatus was positive in only six AZD1222 recipients. Repertoire collection took place solely once the T cell response had peaked. Spike-wide coverage was observed for vaccine-associated CD4 TCRs, with dominant responses at 160-218 and 743-854. A rise in Spike-specific TCR breadth and depth followed two AZD1222 doses.

The CDR3 contains 18 residues. The V end lost 0 bases, the J end lost 8 bases, and 23 bases lay between the germline ends. Germline V CDR1 and CDR2: SGHRS, YFSETQ. The data were produced by immunoSEQ multiplex PCR, yet TCRdb's version contains in-frame clones alone and is incomplete. This sample has about 90,000 clones, with approximately 88% found just once. This clone was seen a few times. Antigen specificity is unknown. The chain carries TRBV5-1 and TRBJ1-4; no clear D gene. This specimen was peripheral blood, taken 28 days after the second AZD1222 dose. The sequence was collected from an adult who received the AZD1222 COVID-19 vaccine. Here the CDR3 reads CASSLAPHNSLRGEKLFF. CDR3 bases: TGCGCCAGCAGCTTGGCCCCACATAACAGTCTACGAGGAGAAAAACTGTTTTTT.